The rows below give T cell receptor beta chains drawn from one sample of a study of blood T cell repertoires in COVID-19. Clones were read by immunoSEQ multiplex PCR, and TCRdb kept only the in-frame ones, dropping some. The sample lists 98,000 or so clones, about 88% seen once, with approximately 5.1% in the top ten. The sequencing sample was made of peripheral blood. These receptors were obtained from a human donor in a cohort sampled during active COVID-19. Both conserved end residues are part of each CDR3. D genes are given only for firm matches. Clone size is given for some rows only: seen once, a few or many times, or a class if the clone is expanded.

V: TRBV27; D: .; J: TRBJ2-7; size: .; DNA: TGTGCCAGCGGTGACGGGTACGAGCAGTACTTC; CDR3: CASGDGYEQYF
V: TRBV5-5; D: .; J: TRBJ1-5; size: few; DNA: TGTGCCAGCAGCCGCAAAACAGGGCAGCCCCAGCATTTT; CDR3: CASSRKTGQPQHF
V: TRBV25-1; D: TRBD1; J: TRBJ1-4; size: .; DNA: TGTGCCAGCAGTGTCCTCTCGACAGGGTCAGATGAAAAACTGTTTTTT; CDR3: CASSVLSTGSDEKLFF
V: TRBV6-1; D: TRBD2; J: TRBJ2-7; size: .; DNA: TGTGCCAGCAGTGGTGGGACTAGCGGGGCTGTGTACGAGCAGTACTTC; CDR3: CASSGGTSGAVYEQYF
V: TRBV5-1; D: TRBD1; J: TRBJ1-5; size: .; DNA: TGCGCCAGCAGCTTCGGGACAGGGGATGGCAATCAGCCCCAGCATTTT; CDR3: CASSFGTGDGNQPQHF
V: TRBV7-9; D: TRBD1; J: TRBJ1-4; size: .; DNA: TGTGCCAGCAGCTTACCGACAGGGAGTCTGTTTTTT; CDR3: CASSLPTGSLFF
V: TRBV5-1; D: .; J: TRBJ2-3; size: few; DNA: TGCGCCAGCAGCGACACACAGGGATCAGATACGCAGTATTTT; CDR3: CASSDTQGSDTQYF
V: TRBV4-1; D: .; J: TRBJ1-2; size: .; DNA: TGCGCCAGCAGCCAAGATCGGGGGGGCTATGGCTACACCTTC; CDR3: CASSQDRGGYGYTF
V: TRBV21-1; D: .; J: TRBJ2-4; size: .; DNA: TGTGCCAGCAGCATCGCCCAAATGAGCCGGGACAACCAAAACATTCAGTACTTC; CDR3: CASSIAQMSRDNQNIQYF
V: TRBV5-1; D: TRBD2; J: TRBJ2-7; size: .; DNA: TGCGCCAGCAGAAAGGTTACTAGCGGAGGAGGGGCCTACGAGCAGTACTTC; CDR3: CASRKVTSGGGAYEQYF
V: TRBV2; D: TRBD1; J: TRBJ1-4; size: .; DNA: TGTGCCAGCACCAGAAGATCAGGGGGCGGTAATGAAAAACTGTTTTTT; CDR3: CASTRRSGGGNEKLFF
V: TRBV21-1; D: .; J: TRBJ2-7; size: .; DNA: TGTGCCAGCAGCAAAGGTCCCGGGACTAGCGGGAGATGGTACGAGCAGTACTTC; CDR3: CASSKGPGTSGRWYEQYF
V: TRBV3-1/TRBV3-2; D: .; J: TRBJ2-3; size: .; DNA: TGTGCCAGCAGCCAACTTCCAGATACGCAGTATTTT; CDR3: CASSQLPDTQYF
V: TRBV10-2; D: TRBD1; J: TRBJ1-1; size: .; DNA: TGCGCCAGCAGTGAGTCGAACCCCTCCTGGACAGGGCGGCGTGCTTTCTTT; CDR3: CASSESNPSWTGRRAFF
V: TRBV10-1; D: TRBD2; J: TRBJ2-7; size: .; DNA: TGCGCCAGCAGTGAGTCGATTGCTAGCGGAACCTACGAGCAGTACTTC; CDR3: CASSESIASGTYEQYF
V: TRBV6-5; D: TRBD1; J: TRBJ1-6; size: .; DNA: TGTGCCAGCAGTTACTCACAGGGGGGCGGTTCACCCCTCCACTTT; CDR3: CASSYSQGGGSPLHF
V: TRBV9; D: .; J: TRBJ2-1; size: .; DNA: TGTGCCAGCAGCGTAGCCAGGGGTACGTACAATGAGCAGTTCTTC; CDR3: CASSVARGTYNEQFF
V: TRBV4-1; D: .; J: TRBJ2-7; size: .; DNA: TGCGCCAGCAGCCAACGTACACAGGGACGCTACGAGCAGTACTTC; CDR3: CASSQRTQGRYEQYF
V: TRBV18; D: .; J: TRBJ2-5; size: .; DNA: TGTGCCAGCTCACTAACTGAGGGGGAGGAGACCCAGTACTTC; CDR3: CASSLTEGEETQYF
V: TRBV5-6; D: .; J: TRBJ1-3; size: .; DNA: TGTGCCAGCAGCTTGGTGGGGGGGCCTGGAAACACCATATATTTT; CDR3: CASSLVGGPGNTIYF
V: TRBV4-2; D: .; J: TRBJ2-1; size: many; DNA: TGTGCCAGCAGCCACCCGGGAGTAGGTGAGCAGTTCTTC; CDR3: CASSHPGVGEQFF
V: TRBV6-2/TRBV6-3; D: .; J: TRBJ2-7; size: .; DNA: TGTGCCAGCAGTCTTCTTTACTCCTACGAGCAGTACTTC; CDR3: CASSLLYSYEQYF
V: TRBV6-4; D: .; J: TRBJ2-3; size: .; DNA: TGTGCCAGCAGTGACTCGTTCAGAACCCGGAGTGATACGCAGTATTTT; CDR3: CASSDSFRTRSDTQYF
V: TRBV28; D: TRBD2; J: TRBJ2-1; size: .; DNA: TGTGCCAGCAGTGGACTAGCGGGAGTTAACTACAATGAGCAGTTCTTC; CDR3: CASSGLAGVNYNEQFF